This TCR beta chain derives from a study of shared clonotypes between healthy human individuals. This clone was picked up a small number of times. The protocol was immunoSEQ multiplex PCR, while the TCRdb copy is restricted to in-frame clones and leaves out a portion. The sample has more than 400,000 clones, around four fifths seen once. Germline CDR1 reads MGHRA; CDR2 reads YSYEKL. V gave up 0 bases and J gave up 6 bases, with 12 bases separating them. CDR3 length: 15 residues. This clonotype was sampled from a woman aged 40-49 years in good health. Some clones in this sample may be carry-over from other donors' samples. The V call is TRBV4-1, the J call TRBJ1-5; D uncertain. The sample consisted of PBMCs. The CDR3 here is CASSQEEGSGQPQHF. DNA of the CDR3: TGCGCCAGCAGCCAAGAGGAAGGTAGCGGTCAGCCCCAGCATTTT.